The 32 T cell receptor beta chains given below trace back to one sample, sequenced in a study of identical twins. One entry per CDR3 protein results from TCRdb running MiXCR on the 5' RACE reads. The sample yields about 570,000 distinct CDR3 sequences, roughly 9.5% seen once. The same data also went into a second study, on yellow fever vaccine responses in identical twins.

Material: PBMCs. The receptors stem from a woman aged 18-29 years in good health.

This clonotype was recorded a few times. The chain recombines TRBV6-1 with TRBJ2-1; no clear D. V was trimmed by 7 bases and J by 4 bases, leaving 14 bases between them. The CDR3 runs 14 residues. The germline V gene has CDR1 MNHNS and CDR2 SASEGT. Written as DNA, the CDR3 is TGTGCCAGCACCAACAGAGAGCCTTACAATGAGCAGTTCTTC. Encoded protein: CASTNREPYNEQFF.

In this sample, this clonotype turned up many times. The chain couples TRBV9 to TRBJ1-4; possibly TRBD1 for D (5 bases). V lost 3 bases and J lost 5, with 8 bases in between. Germline CDR1 reads SGDLS; CDR2 reads YYNGEE. The CDR3 has 13 amino acids. CDR3 coding DNA: TGTGCCAGCAGCGCCGGGGCGAATGAAAAACTGTTTTTT. This codes for CASSAGANEKLFF.

V usage is TRBV28 and J usage is TRBJ2-3; TRBD1 or TRBD2 may be the D gene (8 bases each). Germline loops: CDR1 MDHEN, CDR2 SYDVKM. The CDR3 has 17 residues. Trimming removed 5 bases at V and 5 bases at J, with 23 bases between. This CDR3 is CASSPRVQGAGGDTQYF. DNA of the CDR3: TGTGCCAGCAGTCCCCGAGTTCAGGGGGCGGGAGGAGATACGCAGTATTTT. The whole variable domain, filled in from reference TRBV28 and TRBJ2-3, reads DVKVTQSSRYLVKRTGEKVFLECVQDMDHENMFWYRQDPGLGLRLIYFSYDVKMKEKGDIPEGYSVSREKKERFSLILESASTNQTSMYLCASSPRVQGAGGDTQYFGPGTRLTVL.

CDR3 in amino acids: CASSIGSGTGTEAFF. DNA of the CDR3: TGTGCCAGTAGTATAGGTTCAGGGACGGGCACTGAAGCTTTCTTT. The chain links TRBV19 to TRBJ1-1, with a possible D match to TRBD1 (5 bases). From germline, CDR1 is LNHDA and CDR2 SQIVND (reference sequence). This CDR3 region has 15 residues. V lost 1 base and J 4 bases, leaving 13 bases between the germline ends.

This clonotype came up a few times. The rearrangement joins TRBV5-1 to TRBJ2-1, with D tentatively TRBD1 (6 bases). V lost 4 bases, J lost 5 bases, and 7 bases lay in between. This CDR3 has 12 amino acids. Germline V lookup: CDR1 SGHRS, CDR2 YFSETQ. The DNA for the CDR3 is TGCGCCAGCAGCAGGGACAACAATGAGCAGTTCTTC. This encodes CASSRDNNEQFF.

This chain joins TRBV12-3 or TRBV12-4 and TRBJ1-2; a weak D match, TRBD1 (6 bases). The V end lost 1 base, the J end lost 8 bases, and 11 bases lay between the germline ends. This CDR3 is 13 amino acids long. CDR3 sequence reads: CASSLVGAQGYTF. CDR3 bases: TGTGCCAGCAGTTTAGTGGGGGCACAGGGCTACACCTTC.

This clonotype showed up just a few times. V gene TRBV12-3 or TRBV12-4 combines with J gene TRBJ1-5, with 8 nucleotides matching TRBD1. V lost 6 bases and J lost 7; bases outside the gene matches: 5. The CDR3 is 13 amino acids. The CDR3 loop is CASSRTGKQPQHF. Here the CDR3 DNA reads TGTGCCAGCAGCCGGACAGGGAAGCAGCCCCAGCATTTT.

This clonotype came up many times. This rearrangement joins TRBV27 to TRBJ2-3; unclear D gene. The CDR3 runs to 13 residues. V lost 7 bases and J lost 5, with 13 bases in between. Germline CDR1 reads MNHEY; CDR2 reads SMNVEV (reference sequence). The CDR3 reads CASTSGPGDTQYF. The CDR3 DNA sequence: TGTGCCAGCACCTCTGGGCCCGGAGATACGCAGTATTTT.

The table lists this clonotype with many counts. This rearrangement joins TRBV29-1 to TRBJ2-1; 7 nucleotides match TRBD1. V gave up 3 bases and J gave up 8 bases; unmatched junction bases: 10. Germline V gene lookup returns CDR1 SQVTM and CDR2 ANQGSEA. This CDR3 comprises 14 residues. CDR3 DNA sequence: TGCAGCGTTGAGTTCGACAGGGAGTCCGATGAGCAGTTCTTC. Protein: CSVEFDRESDEQFF.

This clonotype was detected a few times. The chain couples TRBV2 to TRBJ2-7; maybe TRBD2 (6 bases). The CDR3 is 12 amino acids. The germline V gene encodes CDR1 SNHLY and CDR2 FYNNEI. The CDR3 DNA sequence: TGTGCTCAACCTTTTGGGGGGTCTGAGCAGTACTTC. This translates into CAQPFGGSEQYF.

The chain has TRBV6-1 and TRBJ2-1; 9 bases match TRBD2. J was trimmed by 5 bases and V by 6 bases; bases with no gene match: 8. Germline CDR1 reads MNHNS; CDR2 reads SASEGT. This CDR3 has 15 residues. The CDR3 here is CASSPGTSKNNEQFF. The CDR3 DNA is TGTGCCAGCAGCCCCGGGACTAGCAAAAACAATGAGCAGTTCTTC.

This clonotype was counted ten times or more. J is TRBJ2-1 and V is TRBV15; the match to TRBD2 covers 9 bases. CDR3 length: 18 residues. V shed 0 bases and J 4 bases; nucleotides not matched to a gene: 10. Germline CDR1 and CDR2: LNHNV and YYDKDF (reference sequence). The CDR3 DNA reads TGTGCCACCAGCAGAGATCTTTTATCGCGGGGGGGTTACAATGAGCAGTTCTTC. Translated, it gives CATSRDLLSRGGYNEQFF.

This clonotype showed up many times. The rearrangement links TRBV12-3 or TRBV12-4 to TRBJ2-7; the match to TRBD1 covers 10 bases. The CDR3 covers 13 residues. J was trimmed by 10 bases and V by 6 bases; bases with no gene match: 9. The DNA for the CDR3 is TGTGCCAGCAGAACCTGGGACAGGGGAATCCAGTACTTC. Protein: CASRTWDRGIQYF.

This clonotype has just a few counts. The chain employs TRBV27 and TRBJ2-1; TRBD2 matches at 7 bases. In germline, CDR1 is MNHEY, CDR2 SMNVEV (reference sequence). Losses at the gene ends were 2 bases for V and 4 bases for J; bases not matched to a gene: 8. This CDR3 is built from 16 residues. CDR3 DNA sequence: TGTGCCAGCAGTTTAAAGACTAGCTCGGCTTACAATGAGCAGTTCTTC. The encoded protein is CASSLKTSSAYNEQFF.

This clonotype was counted between two and nine times. The CDR3 bases are TGTGCCAGCAGCACCGGGACAGGGGGGATGGACGAGCAGTACTTC. Translated: CASSTGTGGMDEQYF. The chain is built from TRBV2 and TRBJ2-7; 11 bases map to TRBD1. V dropped 6 bases and J dropped 5; count of bases not matched to a gene: 9. The CDR3 sequence is 15 residues long. Per germline, CDR1 SNHLY and CDR2 FYNNEI.

V and J are TRBV6-2 or TRBV6-3 and TRBJ2-7; possibly TRBD1 or TRBD2 for D (5 bases each). Per germline, CDR1 MNHEY and CDR2 SVGEGT. CDR3 length: 16 amino acids. V dropped 7 bases and J dropped 0 bases, with 19 bases sitting between them. The CDR3 is CASIVSGQTSSYEQYF. CDR3 DNA sequence: TGTGCCAGCATCGTTTCGGGGCAGACCTCCTCCTACGAGCAGTACTTC.

This clonotype was counted at least ten times. This chain links TRBV28 with TRBJ2-3; TRBD1 matches 9 bases. CDR1 MDHEN and CDR2 SYDVKM come from the germline V gene. The junction had 6 bases not matched to a gene; V was cut back by 4 bases and J by 4 bases. The CDR3 covers 15 residues. In nucleotides, the CDR3 is TGTGCCAGCAGTTCTGGTGGGACAGGGTCAGATACGCAGTATTTT. It specifies CASSSGGTGSDTQYF.

This clonotype was picked up many times. This chain connects TRBV28 to TRBJ1-5; the match to TRBD1 covers 12 bases. Trimming at V came to 6 bases and at J to 7 bases, leaving 4 bases not matched to a gene. The CDR3 is made up of 14 amino acids. Germline V gives CDR1 MDHEN, CDR2 SYDVKM. DNA for the CDR3: TGTGCCAGCAGGGGACAGGGGGCCTGGCAGCCCCAGCATTTT. It encodes CASRGQGAWQPQHF.

This clonotype was counted a few times. The chain combines TRBV20-1 with TRBJ2-3; 12 bases line up with TRBD2. The length of the CDR3 is 14 residues. Germline lookup yields CDR1 DFQATT and CDR2 SNEGSKA (reference sequence). The ends lost 6 bases at V and 7 bases at J; junction bases unmatched: 8. CDR3 nucleotide sequence: TGCAGTGCACCTACTAGCGGGAGGTGGAATACGCAGTATTTT. Translation gives CSAPTSGRWNTQYF.

The chain joins TRBV3-1 to TRBJ2-4, with 10 positions matching TRBD2. The V and J ends lost 2 bases and 1 base, in that order; junction bases with no gene match: 2. CDR3 length: 16 amino acids. The germline CDR1 and CDR2 sequences are LGHDT and YNNKEL (reference sequence). The CDR3, as DNA: TGTGCCAGCAGCCAACGGACTAGCGGTGCCAAAAACATTCAGTACTTC. Protein: CASSQRTSGAKNIQYF.

This clonotype was found a few times. For the CDR3, the DNA is TGTGCCAGCAGCACCGAGGGACAGCGAGAGACCCAGTACTTC. Its protein is CASSTEGQRETQYF. This chain uses TRBV7-6 with TRBJ2-5, with 7 bases that match TRBD1. CDR3 length equals 14 residues. Germline V gene sequence: CDR1 SGHVS, CDR2 FNYEAQ. Trimming took 5 bases from V and 4 from J; bases not matched to a gene: 7.

This clonotype came up a few times. This chain connects TRBV30 to TRBJ2-1; D ambiguous. V was trimmed by 1 base and J by 5 bases, leaving 12 bases between them. The CDR3 is 14 residues long. Looked up from germline, CDR1 is GTSNPN and CDR2 is SVGIG (reference sequence). CDR3 sequence: CAWSAPLVDNEQFF. DNA of the CDR3: TGTGCCTGGAGTGCTCCATTAGTGGACAATGAGCAGTTCTTC.

The rearrangement joins TRBV12-3 or TRBV12-4 to TRBJ2-7; D might be TRBD2 (6 bases). This CDR3 region has 13 residues. Trimming left V 6 bases short and J 4 bases short, with 13 bases between. The CDR3 sequence is CASRPGLTYEQYF. The CDR3 DNA reads as TGTGCCAGCAGGCCGGGACTGACATACGAGCAGTACTTC.

With respect to this clonotype: Relative to the germline gene, one junction end is altered; a read error may explain this. V and J are TRBV3-1 and TRBJ2-3; 13 bases line up with TRBD2. Germline loops: CDR1 LGHDT, CDR2 YNNKEL (reference sequence). The CDR3 consists of 19 residues. The CDR3 here is CTSSRTTGTSGVGADTQYF. Here the CDR3 DNA reads TGTACCAGCAGTCGAACGACCGGGACTAGCGGGGTAGGCGCAGATACGCAGTATTTT.

This clonotype was observed many times. J is TRBJ1-5 and V is TRBV12-3 or TRBV12-4; D not certain. The V end was cut by 2 bases, the J end by 4 bases, with 9 bases between. The CDR3 is 14 amino acids. The CDR3 is CASSLLGQNQPQHF. In nucleotides, the CDR3 is TGTGCCAGCAGTTTATTAGGCCAAAATCAGCCCCAGCATTTT.

The chain is built from TRBV15 and TRBJ2-5, with 7 bases identical to TRBD2. This CDR3 has 16 residues. The germline CDR1 and CDR2 sequences are LNHNV and YYDKDF (reference sequence). With V trimmed by 1 base and J by 0 bases, 5 bases remained unmatched. CDR3 sequence (DNA): TGTGCCACCAGCAGAGGAGGGGCGGGAGACCAAGAGACCCAGTACTTC. The encoded protein is CATSRGGAGDQETQYF.

V is TRBV7-2 and J is TRBJ2-5, with TRBD1 identical over 7 bases. The CDR3 totals 14 residues. The germline V gene has CDR1 SGHTA and CDR2 FQGNSA. Trimming removed 4 bases from V and 4 bases from J; junction bases left unmatched: 6. DNA for the CDR3: TGTGCCAGCAGCTATTGGACAGGCGGAGAGACCCAGTACTTC. Translated: CASSYWTGGETQYF.

The chain carries TRBV7-9 and TRBJ2-2; D is perhaps TRBD1 (5 bases). Germline CDR1 reads SEHNR; CDR2 reads FQNEAQ (reference sequence). The CDR3 consists of 13 residues. The V end was cut by 4 bases, the J end by 5 bases, with 8 bases between. The CDR3 spells CASSSGQTGELFF. CDR3 nucleotide sequence: TGTGCCAGCAGCTCAGGACAAACCGGGGAGCTGTTTTTT.

This clonotype was found a few times. The gene calls are TRBV4-2 and TRBJ2-3; D not certain. From germline, CDR1 is LGHNA and CDR2 YNFKEQ. Deletions cut 1 base from V and 2 bases from J, with 7 bases between. CDR3 length: 14 residues. CDR3 DNA: TGTGCCAGCAGCCAAGCACCATTCACAGATACGCAGTATTTT. Its protein product is CASSQAPFTDTQYF.

This clonotype was counted ten times or more. The V gene is TRBV6-2 or TRBV6-3, the J gene TRBJ2-1; 8 bases map to TRBD2. Trimming at V came to 5 bases and at J to 6 bases, leaving 9 bases not matched to a gene. The CDR3 contains 15 residues. CDR1 is MNHEY, CDR2 SVGEGT, per germline. The CDR3 region is CASSPREAPLNEQFF. CDR3 DNA: TGTGCCAGCAGTCCGCGGGAGGCTCCCCTCAATGAGCAGTTCTTC.

The table lists this clonotype with a few counts. V usage is TRBV28 and J usage is TRBJ1-2, with D possibly TRBD1 on 5 matching bases. There are 16 residues in the CDR3. V was cut by 8 bases and J by 4 bases, with 23 bases left in between. Per germline, CDR1 MDHEN and CDR2 SYDVKM. CDR3: CASLTPQGTGGYGYTF. In nucleotides, the CDR3 is TGTGCCAGCCTCACACCCCAAGGAACAGGTGGCTATGGCTACACCTTC.

The rearrangement links TRBV6-1 to TRBJ1-5, with D possibly TRBD1 on 6 matching bases. CDR1 and CDR2 (germline): MNHNS, SASEGT. There are 17 residues in the CDR3. The V end lost 6 bases, the J end lost 2 bases, and 20 bases lay between the germline ends. CDR3 in amino acids: CASSPGANRARNQPQHF. The CDR3 DNA reads TGTGCCAGCAGCCCAGGGGCCAACAGGGCCCGCAATCAGCCCCAGCATTTT.